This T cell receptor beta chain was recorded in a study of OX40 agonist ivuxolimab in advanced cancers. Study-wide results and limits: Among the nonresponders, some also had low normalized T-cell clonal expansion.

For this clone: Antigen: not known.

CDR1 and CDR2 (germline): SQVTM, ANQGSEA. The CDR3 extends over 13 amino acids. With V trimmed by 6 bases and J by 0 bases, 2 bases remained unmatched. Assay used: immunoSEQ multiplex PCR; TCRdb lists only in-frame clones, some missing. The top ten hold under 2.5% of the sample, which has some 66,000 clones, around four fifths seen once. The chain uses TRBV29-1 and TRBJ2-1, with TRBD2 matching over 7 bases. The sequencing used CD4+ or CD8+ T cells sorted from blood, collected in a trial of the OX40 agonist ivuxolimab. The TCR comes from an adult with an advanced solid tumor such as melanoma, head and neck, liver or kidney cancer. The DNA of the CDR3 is TGCAGCGTCATAGCGGGCTCCTACAATGAGCAGTTCTTC. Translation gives CSVIAGSYNEQFF.